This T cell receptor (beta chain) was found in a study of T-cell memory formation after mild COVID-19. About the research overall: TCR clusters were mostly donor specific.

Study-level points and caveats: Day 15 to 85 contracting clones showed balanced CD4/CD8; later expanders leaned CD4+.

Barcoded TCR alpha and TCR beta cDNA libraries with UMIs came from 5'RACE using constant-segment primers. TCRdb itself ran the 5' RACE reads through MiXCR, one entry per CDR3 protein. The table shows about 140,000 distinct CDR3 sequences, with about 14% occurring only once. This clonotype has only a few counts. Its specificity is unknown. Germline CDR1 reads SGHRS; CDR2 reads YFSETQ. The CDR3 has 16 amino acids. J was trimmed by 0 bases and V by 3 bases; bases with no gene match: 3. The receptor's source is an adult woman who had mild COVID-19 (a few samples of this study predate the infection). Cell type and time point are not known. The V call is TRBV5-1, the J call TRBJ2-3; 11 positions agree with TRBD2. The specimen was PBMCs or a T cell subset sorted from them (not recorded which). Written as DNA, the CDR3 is TGCGCCAGCAGCTCGACTAGCGGGGTTAGCACAGATACGCAGTATTTT. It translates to CASSSTSGVSTDTQYF.